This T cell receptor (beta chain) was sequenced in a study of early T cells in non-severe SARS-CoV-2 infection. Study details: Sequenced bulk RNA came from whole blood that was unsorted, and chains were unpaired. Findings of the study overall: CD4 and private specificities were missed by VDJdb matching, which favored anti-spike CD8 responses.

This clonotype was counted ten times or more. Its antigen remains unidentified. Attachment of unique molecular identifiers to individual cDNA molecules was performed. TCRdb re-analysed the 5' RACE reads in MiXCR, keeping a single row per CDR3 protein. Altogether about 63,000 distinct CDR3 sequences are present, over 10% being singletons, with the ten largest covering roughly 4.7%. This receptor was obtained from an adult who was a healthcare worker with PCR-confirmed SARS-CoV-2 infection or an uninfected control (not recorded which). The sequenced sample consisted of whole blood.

CDR3 nucleotides: TGCGCCAGCAGTGAGTCAGTATTCACAGATACGCAGTATTTT. It codes for CASSESVFTDTQYF. This chain uses TRBV5-1 with TRBJ2-3; D gene ambiguous. Germline CDR1 is SGHRS and CDR2 is YFSETQ. The CDR3 covers 14 residues. The V gene lost 5 bases and the J gene lost 2 bases, with 12 bases spanning the gap.